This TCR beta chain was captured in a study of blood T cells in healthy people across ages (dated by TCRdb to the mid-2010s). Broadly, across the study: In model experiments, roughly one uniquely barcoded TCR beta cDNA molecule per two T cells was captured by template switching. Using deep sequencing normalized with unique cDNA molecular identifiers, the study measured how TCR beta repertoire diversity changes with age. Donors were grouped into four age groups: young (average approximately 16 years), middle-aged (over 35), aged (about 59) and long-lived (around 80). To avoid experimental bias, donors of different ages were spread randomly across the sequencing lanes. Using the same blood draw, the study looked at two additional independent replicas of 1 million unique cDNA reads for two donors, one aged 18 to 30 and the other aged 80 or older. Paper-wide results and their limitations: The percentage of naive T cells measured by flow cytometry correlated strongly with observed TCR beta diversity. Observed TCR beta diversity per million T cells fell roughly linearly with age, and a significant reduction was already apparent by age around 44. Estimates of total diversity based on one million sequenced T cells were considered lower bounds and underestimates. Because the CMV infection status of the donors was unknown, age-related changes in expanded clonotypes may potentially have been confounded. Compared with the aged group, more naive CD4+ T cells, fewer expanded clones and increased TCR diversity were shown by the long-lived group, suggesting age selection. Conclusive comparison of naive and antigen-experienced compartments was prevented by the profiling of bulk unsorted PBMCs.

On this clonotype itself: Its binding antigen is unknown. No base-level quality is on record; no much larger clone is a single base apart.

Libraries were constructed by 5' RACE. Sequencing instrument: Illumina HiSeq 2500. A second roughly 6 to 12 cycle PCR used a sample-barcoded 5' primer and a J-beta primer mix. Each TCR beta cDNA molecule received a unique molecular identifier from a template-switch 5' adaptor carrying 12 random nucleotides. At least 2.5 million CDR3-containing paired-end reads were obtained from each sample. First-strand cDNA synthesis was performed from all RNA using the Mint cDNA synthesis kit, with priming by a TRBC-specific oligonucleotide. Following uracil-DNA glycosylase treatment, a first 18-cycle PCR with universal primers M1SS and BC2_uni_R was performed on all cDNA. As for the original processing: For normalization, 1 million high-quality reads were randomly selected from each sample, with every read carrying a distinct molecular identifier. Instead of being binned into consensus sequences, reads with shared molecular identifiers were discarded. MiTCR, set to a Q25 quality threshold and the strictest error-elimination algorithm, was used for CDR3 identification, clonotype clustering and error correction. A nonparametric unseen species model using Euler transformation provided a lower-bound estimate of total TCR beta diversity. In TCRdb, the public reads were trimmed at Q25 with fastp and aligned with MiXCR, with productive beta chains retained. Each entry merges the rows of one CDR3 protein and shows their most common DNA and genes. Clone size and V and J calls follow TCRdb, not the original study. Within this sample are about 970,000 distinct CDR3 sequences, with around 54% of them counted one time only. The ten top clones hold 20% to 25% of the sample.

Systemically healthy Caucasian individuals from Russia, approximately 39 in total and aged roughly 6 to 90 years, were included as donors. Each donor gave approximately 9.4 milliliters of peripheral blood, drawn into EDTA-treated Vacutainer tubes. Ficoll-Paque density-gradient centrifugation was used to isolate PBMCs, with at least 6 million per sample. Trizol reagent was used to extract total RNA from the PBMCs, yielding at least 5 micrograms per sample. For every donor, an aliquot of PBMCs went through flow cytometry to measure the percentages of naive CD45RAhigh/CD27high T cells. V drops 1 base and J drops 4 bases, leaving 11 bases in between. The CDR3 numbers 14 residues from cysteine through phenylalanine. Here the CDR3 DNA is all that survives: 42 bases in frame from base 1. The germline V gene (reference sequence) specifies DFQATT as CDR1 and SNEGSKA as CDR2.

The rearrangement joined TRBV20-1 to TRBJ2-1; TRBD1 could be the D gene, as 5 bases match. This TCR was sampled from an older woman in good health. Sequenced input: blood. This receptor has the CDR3 CSARVGDSYNEQFF. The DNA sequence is TGCAGTGCTAGAGTCGGAGACAGTTACAATGAGCAGTTCTTC.